This TCR beta chain was captured by sequencing in a study of regulatory T cells in long-lasting Graves disease. General study findings and limits: Whereas new patients shared 966 public clonotypes, persistent patients shared more, at 2,500 to 3,500.

Germline-derived CDR1 and CDR2 are DFQATT and SNEGSKA (reference sequence). V was trimmed by 3 bases and J by 0 bases, leaving 15 bases between them. The CDR3 totals 16 residues. For this clonotype: No antigen is known for it.

Construction of the TCR beta libraries employed iRepertoire HTBI primers in conjunction with Arm-PCR of CDR3 regions. TCRdb re-derived calls from the multiplex PCR reads in MiXCR, one entry per CDR3 protein. The table records under 500,000 distinct CDR3 sequences, roughly 20% of them present only once. Described time point: persistent/refractory GD, antithyroid drugs over 5 years with positive TRAb. After RNA was extracted from PBMCs, the TCR library was made from it. The source was peripheral blood mononuclear cells (PBMCs), collected when the disease was refractory, from a patient treated with antithyroid drugs. V usage is TRBV20-1 and J usage is TRBJ2-1; D may be TRBD1 (6 bases). The TCR was taken from a female donor with Graves disease. The CDR3: CSARGAGGGSYNEQFF. CDR3 in DNA: TGCAGTGCTAGGGGGGCGGGCGGAGGCTCCTACAATGAGCAGTTCTTC.